A single sample gave rise to the 30 T cell receptor beta chains below, sequenced in a study of blood T cell repertoires in COVID-19. Clones were read by immunoSEQ multiplex PCR, and TCRdb kept only the in-frame ones, dropping some. The data hold 70,000 to 100,000 clones, with roughly 89% observed a single time. The sequenced material came from peripheral blood. The receptors were gathered from a woman aged 55-69 years with COVID-19, enrolled during active disease.

The rearrangement links TRBV2 to TRBJ1-1; D is possibly TRBD1 (5 bases). This CDR3 has 16 residues. Germline V lookup: CDR1 SNHLY, CDR2 FYNNEI. Deletions cut 7 bases from V and 4 bases from J, with 22 bases between. The CDR3 sequence: CASTNHGNTGATEAFF. CDR3 bases: TGTGCCAGCACCAACCATGGGAATACTGGGGCCACTGAAGCTTTCTTT.

The CDR3 is CASSDTVSYGYTF. The CDR3 DNA reads as TGTGCCAGCAGTGACACAGTGTCATATGGCTACACCTTC. This rearrangement joins TRBV2 to TRBJ1-2, with no clear D. CDR1 is SNHLY and CDR2 is FYNNEI in the germline V gene. CDR3 length equals 13 residues. V was shortened by 3 bases and J by 5 bases, with 10 bases between the two germline ends.

The V and J genes are TRBV7-2 and TRBJ2-3; TRBD2 matches 8 bases. This CDR3 has 17 residues. The trim removed 1 base at V and 2 bases at J, leaving 8 bases unmatched. Looked up from germline, CDR1 is SGHTA and CDR2 is FQGNSA. CDR3 nucleotides: TGTGCCAGCAGCTTAGGGCCGGGACTAGGAGTCACAGATACGCAGTATTTT. This gives the protein CASSLGPGLGVTDTQYF.

DNA for the CDR3: TGTGCCGGCCGGGACTACGGGAACACCGGGGAGCTGTTTTTT. Encoded protein: CAGRDYGNTGELFF. V usage is TRBV6-5 and J usage is TRBJ2-2; 7 bases line up with TRBD2. The J segment lost 1 base and the V segment lost 11 bases, leaving 7 bases of the junction unmatched. The CDR3 totals 14 residues. The germline gives CDR1 MNHEY, CDR2 SVGAGI.

The J gene is TRBJ1-2, the V gene TRBV9, with TRBD1 identical over 9 bases. CDR1 and CDR2 from the germline V gene are SGDLS and YYNGEE. The CDR3 is 14 residues long. With V trimmed by 4 bases and J by 4 bases, 5 bases remained unmatched. This CDR3 is CASSTGTGSYGYTF. In nucleotides, the CDR3 is TGTGCCAGCAGCACGGGGACAGGGTCCTATGGCTACACCTTC.

V and J are TRBV4-1 and TRBJ1-6; D remains ambiguous. The V gene lost 3 bases and the J gene lost 11 bases, with 11 bases spanning the gap. Germline lookup yields CDR1 MGHRA and CDR2 YSYEKL. The CDR3 covers 13 residues. CDR3 nucleotide sequence: TGCGCCAGCAGCCAGCGTCCTGTGGCACCCCTCCACTTT. Its protein product is CASSQRPVAPLHF.

The chain carries TRBV12-3 or TRBV12-4 and TRBJ2-7; TRBD2 matches 8 bases. This CDR3 has 13 residues. Unmatched junction bases numbered 4, after V lost 4 bases and J lost 5 bases. The CDR3 protein is CASSSGLANEQYF. In DNA form, the CDR3 reads TGTGCCAGCAGTTCCGGACTAGCAAACGAGCAGTACTTC.

The chain recombines TRBV9 with TRBJ2-1; possibly TRBD1 for D (5 bases). V was cut by 4 bases and J by 0 bases, with 8 bases left in between. CDR1 and CDR2 (germline): SGDLS, YYNGEE. There are 14 residues in the CDR3. The CDR3 bases are TGTGCCAGCAGCCTGACAGCCTCCTACAATGAGCAGTTCTTC. Encoded protein: CASSLTASYNEQFF.

J is TRBJ1-5 and V is TRBV4-2; no definite D call. V was trimmed by 1 base and J by 7 bases, leaving 14 bases between them. The V gene's germline CDR1 is LGHNA and CDR2 YNFKEQ. CDR3 length: 15 amino acids. DNA of the CDR3: TGTGCCAGCAGCCAAGTTGGAGGGTTGGGGCAGCCCCAGCATTTT. Its protein is CASSQVGGLGQPQHF.

The genes are TRBV2 and TRBJ1-5; D perhaps matches TRBD1 (5 bases). Germline V gene sequence: CDR1 SNHLY, CDR2 FYNNEI. The length of the CDR3 is 15 residues. Trimming removed 4 bases from V and 0 bases from J, with 10 bases in between. DNA of the CDR3: TGTGCCAGCAGTGCCTCCGGGGGTAGCAATCAGCCCCAGCATTTT. Its protein is CASSASGGSNQPQHF.

The chain joins TRBV4-1 to TRBJ2-2; the match to TRBD1 covers 9 bases. The CDR3 has 18 amino acids. The germline CDR1 and CDR2 sequences are MGHRA and YSYEKL. Unmatched junction bases numbered 14, after V lost 5 bases and J lost 4 bases. CDR3 in amino acids: CASSYRQGVGVGTGELFF. The CDR3 DNA reads TGCGCCAGCAGCTACAGACAGGGGGTCGGGGTAGGCACCGGGGAGCTGTTTTTT.

This clone was detected once. The chain carries TRBV7-2 and TRBJ1-2, with D unclear. V was pared by 3 bases and J by 5 bases, with 7 bases between. CDR1 SGHTA and CDR2 FQGNSA come from the germline V gene. The CDR3 totals 12 residues. This CDR3 reads CASSFGEYGYTF. The CDR3, as DNA: TGTGCCAGCAGCTTCGGGGAGTATGGCTACACCTTC.

This chain uses TRBV6-5 with TRBJ1-1, with D uncertain. In germline, CDR1 is MNHEY, CDR2 SVGAGI. The CDR3 has 13 amino acids. V lost 8 bases and J lost 1, with 11 bases in between. The CDR3 loop is CASLPRSNTEAFF. DNA for the CDR3: TGTGCCAGCCTCCCCCGGTCGAACACTGAAGCTTTCTTT.

Only a few counts were recorded for this clone. At the DNA level, this CDR3 is encoded by other sequences in the same sample as well. The chain joins TRBV28 to TRBJ1-6; 7 nucleotides agree with TRBD1. CDR3 size: 13 residues. J was trimmed by 10 bases and V by 6 bases; bases with no gene match: 6. Per the germline V gene, CDR1 is MDHEN and CDR2 is SYDVKM. The CDR3 sequence: CASRPGTASPLHF. The CDR3 DNA reads TGTGCCAGCAGACCTGGGACAGCCTCACCCCTCCACTTT.

V is TRBV7-6 and J is TRBJ2-1, with D perhaps TRBD1 (6 bases). Trimming shortened V by 4 bases and J by 6 bases, and 16 bases separated the two germline ends. Germline assignment: CDR1 SGHVS and CDR2 FNYEAQ. The CDR3 is 15 amino acids. The CDR3 bases are TGTGCCAGCAGCTCAGGACCTGGGGGCCGCAATGAGCAGTTCTTC. This codes for CASSSGPGGRNEQFF.

This clone showed up just a few times. In DNA form, the CDR3 reads TGTGCCATCAAGAGGACAGGGACTGGGAACACTGAAGCTTTCTTT. This translates into CAIKRTGTGNTEAFF. This chain joins TRBV10-3 and TRBJ1-1, with TRBD1 matching 8 bases. There are 15 residues in the CDR3. Per the germline V gene, CDR1 is ENHRY and CDR2 is SYGVKD. Trimming cost V 7 bases and J 1 base; bases outside gene matches: 8.

The chain employs TRBV15 and TRBJ1-2; TRBD1 matches at 7 bases. J gave up 8 bases and V 3 bases, and 15 bases lay outside the gene matches. The CDR3 runs to 16 residues. Germline CDR1 reads LNHNV; CDR2 reads YYDKDF (reference sequence). The CDR3 loop is CATSSSQGLVYGGYTF. As DNA, the CDR3 is TGTGCCACCAGCAGTTCACAGGGGTTAGTCTATGGGGGCTACACCTTC.

This clone was recorded only once. The chain combines TRBV19 with TRBJ1-2, with D perhaps matching TRBD1 (6 bases). Germline CDR1 is LNHDA and CDR2 is SQIVND (reference sequence). This CDR3 region has 15 residues. Trimming removed 3 bases at V and 1 base at J, with 12 bases between. The CDR3, as DNA: TGTGCCAGTAGTATCACAGGGTCCCTTAACTATGGCTACACCTTC. Translation: CASSITGSLNYGYTF.

The chain employs TRBV6-4 and TRBJ1-2; 7 bases are a match to TRBD1. Trimming took 5 bases from V and 4 from J; bases not matched to a gene: 13. Germline V gene data show CDR1 as MRHNA and CDR2 as SNTAGT. The CDR3 is 16 residues long. The CDR3 sequence is CASSTPAAGGCYGYTF. CDR3 DNA sequence: TGTGCCAGCAGTACCCCCGCCGCAGGGGGATGCTATGGCTACACCTTC.

The chain is built from TRBV9 and TRBJ2-7; possibly TRBD1 for D (5 bases). The CDR3 runs 14 residues. The V gene lost 2 bases and the J gene lost 5 bases, with 14 bases spanning the gap. Germline values: CDR1 SGDLS, CDR2 YYNGEE. CDR3 sequence reads: CASSVTWGRDEQYF. The CDR3 nucleotides read TGTGCCAGCAGCGTGACCTGGGGCAGGGACGAGCAGTACTTC.

This chain connects TRBV6-5 to TRBJ1-5; weak D call: TRBD1 (5 bases). The germline V and J ends were trimmed by 4 bases and 2 bases, with 9 bases remaining between them. Germline assignment: CDR1 MNHEY and CDR2 SVGAGI. CDR3 length: 14 amino acids. The CDR3 DNA reads as TGTGCCAGCAGTTTTATAGGGGGCAATCAGCCCCAGCATTTT. As protein: CASSFIGGNQPQHF.

The CDR3 DNA sequence: TGTGCCAGCAGCTTACCACGCGGGAATCAGCCCCAGCATTTT. Protein sequence: CASSLPRGNQPQHF. The V gene is TRBV7-2, the J gene TRBJ1-5; D unclear. The CDR3 has 14 residues. The germline gives CDR1 SGHTA, CDR2 FQGNSA. V was shortened by 2 bases and J by 4 bases, with 9 bases between the two germline ends.

V and J are TRBV30 and TRBJ1-6; TRBD1 matches 8 bases. In germline, CDR1 is GTSNPN, CDR2 SVGIG (reference sequence). The CDR3 spans 18 residues. Trimming removed 0 bases from V and 3 bases from J; junction bases left unmatched: 10. CDR3 loop: CAWSVQRQGPGYNSPLHF. The CDR3 DNA is TGTGCCTGGAGTGTCCAGAGACAGGGGCCAGGCTATAATTCACCCCTCCACTTT.

The chain joins TRBV27 to TRBJ2-1; 7 bases agree with TRBD2. Trimming took 0 bases from V and 5 from J; bases not matched to a gene: 4. The CDR3 length is 15 residues. Germline V CDR1 and CDR2: MNHEY, SMNVEV (reference sequence). For the CDR3, the DNA is TGTGCCAGCAGTTTATCGGGGGGGAGAAACAATGAGCAGTTCTTC. Its translation: CASSLSGGRNNEQFF.

The V and J genes are TRBV4-2 and TRBJ1-4; D may be TRBD1 (5 bases). Germline CDR1 is LGHNA and CDR2 is YNFKEQ. This CDR3 has 15 residues. The V end was cut by 0 bases, the J end by 7 bases, with 12 bases between. The DNA of the CDR3 is TGTGCCAGCAGCCAAGAGGGGGGTTGGGGTGAAAAACTGTTTTTT. Translating gives CASSQEGGWGEKLFF.

This rearrangement joins TRBV7-9 to TRBJ1-6; 7 bases agree with TRBD1. The V gene end was trimmed by 5 bases and the J gene end by 7 bases; junction bases not matched to a gene: 8. CDR1 and CDR2 (germline): SEHNR, FQNEAQ (reference sequence). The CDR3 sequence is 15 residues long. DNA of the CDR3: TGTGCCAGCAGCCCCGACAGGGTGAAGAATTCACCCCTCCACTTT. Protein sequence: CASSPDRVKNSPLHF.

The V and J genes are TRBV19 and TRBJ1-6; weak D call: TRBD1 (6 bases). Germline CDR1 and CDR2: LNHDA and SQIVND (reference sequence). CDR3 length: 12 residues. Trimming took off 8 bases at V and 9 bases at J, with 11 bases between the two ends. CDR3: CASRQGSSPLHF. The DNA for the CDR3 is TGTGCCAGTCGTCAGGGGAGTTCACCCCTCCACTTT. The complete variable domain, with remaining parts taken from reference TRBV19 and TRBJ1-6, reads DGGITQSPKYLFRKEGQNVTLSCEQNLNHDAMYWYRQDPGQGLRLIYYSQIVNDFQKGDIAEGYSVSREKKESFPLTVTSAQKNPTAFYLCASRQGSSPLHFGNGTRLTVT.

The V call is TRBV18, the J call TRBJ1-1; D not certain. This CDR3 spans 12 amino acids. Germline-derived CDR1 and CDR2 are KGHSH and LQKENI. The ends were cut back, 4 bases at V and 5 bases at J, with 8 bases in the middle. CDR3 coding DNA: TGTGCCAGCTCACTCCTCAGGACTGAAGCTTTCTTT. This translates into CASSLLRTEAFF.

V is TRBV7-9 and J is TRBJ2-5, with D perhaps TRBD2 (6 bases). Germline values: CDR1 SEHNR, CDR2 FQNEAQ (reference sequence). The CDR3 totals 16 residues. Trimming left V 5 bases short and J 5 bases short, with 21 bases between. The CDR3 nucleotides read TGTGCCAGCAGCGTAAGGGTACTAGCTCGGGGTGAGACCCAGTACTTC. Protein product: CASSVRVLARGETQYF.

V is TRBV27 and J is TRBJ1-2; D gene unclear. The V and J ends lost 7 bases and 8 bases respectively, with 11 bases between them. Germline values: CDR1 MNHEY, CDR2 SMNVEV (reference sequence). This CDR3 region has 11 residues. Here the CDR3 DNA reads TGTGCCAGCAAGAGGAACGGGGGCTACACCTTC. Protein sequence: CASKRNGGYTF.